The 15 T cell receptor beta chains presented below share a single source sample, sequenced in a study of the immune and genomic landscape of osteosarcoma. Assay used: immunoSEQ multiplex PCR; TCRdb lists only in-frame clones, some missing. There are fewer than 1,200 clones in the sample; 50% to 70% occur only once, and 28% lies in the top ten. Sequenced input: tumor tissue from a local recurrence in the femur. The source of these receptors is an older man with osteosarcoma.

The rearrangement uses TRBV6-6 and TRBJ1-4; D unclear. Trimming left V 9 bases short and J 8 bases short, with 10 bases between. The germline CDR1 and CDR2 sequences are MNHNY and SVGAGI (reference sequence). The CDR3 runs 11 residues. CDR3 in amino acids: CASFGREKLFF. CDR3 nucleotides: TGTGCCAGTTTCGGGAGGGAAAAACTGTTTTTT.

The chain combines TRBV14 with TRBJ2-1; D is undetermined. Germline CDR1 and CDR2: SGHDN and FVKESK. Deletions cut 5 bases from V and 8 bases from J, with 7 bases between. The CDR3 totals 11 residues. As DNA, the CDR3 is TGTGCCAGCAGCAGTGCTTATGAGCAGTTCTTC. Protein product: CASSSAYEQFF.

The chain links TRBV7-7 to TRBJ2-1; the D gene is possibly TRBD2 (5 bases). The length of the CDR3 is 14 residues. CDR1 and CDR2 from the germline V gene are SSHAT and FNYEAQ (reference sequence). V dropped 1 base and J dropped 5 bases, with 9 bases sitting between them. In DNA form, the CDR3 reads TGTGCCAGCAGCTTAGGTGGGAGTAACAATGAGCAGTTCTTC. Translation: CASSLGGSNNEQFF.

The V call is TRBV19, the J call TRBJ2-2; 7 positions match TRBD1. The trim removed 6 bases at V and 4 bases at J, leaving 5 bases unmatched. This CDR3 spans 14 amino acids. CDR1 is LNHDA, CDR2 SQIVND, per germline (reference sequence). CDR3 sequence (DNA): TGTGCCAGTAGCCCGACAGGGATCACCGGGGAGCTGTTTTTT. This codes for CASSPTGITGELFF. Variable domain in full (rest from reference TRBV19 and TRBJ2-2): DGGITQSPKYLFRKEGQNVTLSCEQNLNHDAMYWYRQDPGQGLRLIYYSQIVNDFQKGDIAEGYSVSREKKESFPLTVTSAQKNPTAFYLCASSPTGITGELFFGEGSRLTVL.

This chain connects TRBV2 to TRBJ1-5; D ambiguous. CDR3 length: 16 amino acids. The germline CDR1 and CDR2 sequences are SNHLY and FYNNEI. V lost 1 base and J 4 bases, leaving 14 bases between the germline ends. The CDR3 sequence is CASSEEDQPRNQPQHF. The CDR3 coding sequence is TGTGCCAGCAGTGAAGAGGACCAACCCCGTAATCAGCCCCAGCATTTT.

This rearrangement joins TRBV7-7 to TRBJ1-3, with no clear D. Trimming removed 6 bases from V and 2 bases from J, with 14 bases in between. Germline CDR1 is SSHAT and CDR2 is FNYEAQ (reference sequence). The CDR3 has 15 residues. Here the CDR3 DNA reads TGTGCCAGCAGGTCATATATGGTCACTGGAAACACCATATATTTT. Translation: CASRSYMVTGNTIYF.

This clone was counted a few times. This rearrangement joins TRBV5-6 to TRBJ1-6; TRBD1 matches at 8 bases. Germline V gene lookup returns CDR1 SGHDT and CDR2 YYEEEE. The ends lost 2 bases at V and 8 bases at J; junction bases unmatched: 3. This CDR3 is 14 amino acids long. The CDR3 DNA is TGTGCCAGCAGCTTCGGACAGGGTCATTCACCCCTCCACTTT. Translated: CASSFGQGHSPLHF. The full variable domain, in which reference TRBV5-6 and TRBJ1-6 provide the parts outside the CDR3, is DAGVTQSPTHLIKTRGQQVTLRCSPKSGHDTVSWYQQALGQGPQFIFQYYEEEERQRGNFPDRFSGHQFPNYSSELNVNALLLGDSALYLCASSFGQGHSPLHFGNGTRLTVT.

The chain couples TRBV7-2 to TRBJ2-1; 10 bases agree with TRBD2. Germline V lookup: CDR1 SGHTA, CDR2 FQGNSA. The V gene end was trimmed by 8 bases and the J gene end by 7 bases; junction bases not matched to a gene: 8. The CDR3 loop spans 14 amino acids. The CDR3 DNA is TGTGCCAGCGGAGCGGGGGGGCCTATTAATGAGCAGTTCTTC. Translated: CASGAGGPINEQFF.

This clone is large in the sample. The chain is built from TRBV11-2 and TRBJ2-7, with D tentatively TRBD1 or TRBD2 (5 bases each). The germline V gene has CDR1 SGHAT and CDR2 FQNNGV. The CDR3 has 13 residues. V lost 4 bases to trimming and J lost 3 bases, with 10 bases between them. The CDR3 spells CASSSRDGYEQYF. Here the CDR3 DNA reads TGTGCCAGCAGCTCCCGGGACGGCTACGAGCAGTACTTC.

The table lists this clone with a few counts. The chain couples TRBV6-6 to TRBJ1-5, with 8 bases fitting TRBD1. The trim removed 5 bases at V and 13 bases at J, leaving 7 bases unmatched. Germline loops: CDR1 MNHNY, CDR2 SVGAGI (reference sequence). This CDR3 comprises 12 residues. The CDR3 DNA sequence: TGTGCCAGCAGTCCCGACAGGGGCCGACAGCATTTT. Translated, it gives CASSPDRGRQHF.

This clone showed up just once. The chain links TRBV4-1 to TRBJ1-1; D not certain. Germline V gene data show CDR1 as MGHRA and CDR2 as YSYEKL. V lost 1 base, J lost 2 bases, and 8 bases lay in between. CDR3 length: 14 residues. The CDR3 protein is CASSQGTVNTEAFF. CDR3 bases: TGCGCCAGCAGCCAAGGGACGGTAAACACTGAAGCTTTCTTT.

In this sample, this clone turned up a few times. The rearrangement joins TRBV6-5 to TRBJ2-7; D is possibly TRBD1 (6 bases). Germline lookup yields CDR1 MNHEY and CDR2 SVGAGI. Trimming left V 6 bases short and J 3 bases short, with 15 bases between. This CDR3 region has 14 residues. In nucleotides, the CDR3 is TGTGCCAGCAGCCTCTCGGGACACCACTACGAGCAGTACTTC. It translates to CASSLSGHHYEQYF.

V and J are TRBV27 and TRBJ2-5; no definite D call. Germline loops: CDR1 MNHEY, CDR2 SMNVEV (reference sequence). This CDR3 has 12 residues. V lost 8 bases and J 0 bases, leaving 7 bases between the germline ends. The chain's CDR3 is CASGRHQETQYF. In nucleotides, the CDR3 is TGTGCCAGCGGGCGGCACCAAGAGACCCAGTACTTC.

This chain links TRBV18 with TRBJ1-4, with D uncertain. CDR3 size: 13 residues. Between the trimmed V and J ends, which lost 5 bases and 12 bases, there was a span of 16 bases. Germline V gives CDR1 KGHSH, CDR2 LQKENI. In DNA form, the CDR3 reads TGTGCCAGCTCATCCAGCCTCGACGGCGAACTGTTTTTT. Amino acid sequence: CASSSSLDGELFF.

The J gene is TRBJ2-5, the V gene TRBV15; unclear D gene. Germline CDR1 and CDR2: LNHNV and YYDKDF (reference sequence). This CDR3 contains 14 residues. V was shortened by 1 base and J by 4 bases, with 10 bases between the two germline ends. CDR3 sequence (DNA): TGTGCCACCAGCAGAGGTGGGTTGGGAGAGACCCAGTACTTC. It codes for CATSRGGLGETQYF.